Each of the 19 T cell receptor beta chains below was sequenced from the same sample in a study of T-cell reconstitution after alpha-beta-depleted transplantation in children. Researchers prepared the TCRbeta library using unique molecular identifiers, the study reports. TCRdb itself ran the PCR reads through MiXCR, one entry per CDR3 protein. The data show around 490,000 distinct CDR3 sequences, over 10% seen once. This sample comprised PBMCs, mostly from graft donor cells, obtained 180 days after TCRalphabeta/CD19-depleted stem cell transplant. The receptors originated from a female patient under 10 years old who had a stem cell transplant for aplastic anemia, so the T cells may come from the graft donor.

This clonotype was detected a few times. This chain connects TRBV27 to TRBJ2-7; 7 bases align to TRBD1. The CDR3 extends over 18 amino acids. With V trimmed by 6 bases and J by 1 base, 18 bases remained unmatched. Germline-derived CDR1 and CDR2 are MNHEY and SMNVEV (reference sequence). CDR3 bases: TGTGCCAGCAGCCCACGCCACCCGACAGGGCGAGAGTCCTACGAGCAGTACGTC. Translating it yields CASSPRHPTGRESYEQYV.

The rearrangement uses TRBV27 and TRBJ2-7; the match to TRBD2 covers 13 bases. There are 15 residues in the CDR3. J gave up 2 bases and V 8 bases, and 6 bases lay outside the gene matches. The germline gives CDR1 MNHEY, CDR2 SMNVEV (reference sequence). DNA of the CDR3: TGTGCCAGCGACGTGGGACTAGCGGGAACCTACGAGCAGTACGTC. Translation: CASDVGLAGTYEQYV.

This clonotype occurred many times. The V call is TRBV29-1, the J call TRBJ2-5; tentative D call: TRBD1 (5 bases). Trimming left V 7 bases short and J 3 bases short, with 21 bases between. The CDR3 runs 15 residues. Per the germline V gene, CDR1 is SQVTM and CDR2 is ANQGSEA. This chain's CDR3 is CSAPSTGYSEETQYF. The CDR3 coding sequence is TGCAGCGCCCCAAGTACAGGCTACTCCGAAGAGACCCAGTACTTC. The whole variable domain, remainder taken from reference TRBV29-1 and TRBJ2-5, is SAVISQKPSRDICQRGTSLTIQCQVDSQVTMMFWYRQQPGQSLTLIATANQGSEATYESGFVIDKFPISRPNLTFSTLTVSNMSPEDSSIYLCSAPSTGYSEETQYFGPGTRLLVL.

This sequence joins TRBV28 and TRBJ2-3; 10 bases agree with TRBD2. Germline V CDR1 and CDR2: MDHEN, SYDVKM. There are 16 residues in the CDR3. V lost 7 bases and J lost 3; bases outside the gene matches: 10. CDR3 sequence reads: CASNPHSGGPTDTQYF. The CDR3 bases are TGTGCCAGCAATCCTCATAGCGGGGGGCCTACAGATACGCAGTATTTT.

This clonotype appeared a few times. The chain recombines TRBV6-1 with TRBJ2-1; 10 bases map to TRBD2. Germline values: CDR1 MNHNS, CDR2 SASEGT. CDR3 length: 15 residues. V shed 7 bases and J 6 bases; nucleotides not matched to a gene: 9. CDR3 DNA: TGTGCCAGCACCCCCCCGGGACTAGCGAGCAATGAGCAGTTCTTC. This codes for CASTPPGLASNEQFF.

Many counts were recorded for this clonotype. The chain has TRBV28 and TRBJ2-2; 9 nucleotides agree with TRBD1. Losses at the gene ends were 5 bases for V and 7 bases for J; bases not matched to a gene: 5. This CDR3 comprises 14 residues. The V gene's germline CDR1 is MDHEN and CDR2 SYDVKM. CDR3 sequence reads: CASSRQGVGGELFF. The CDR3 DNA reads TGTGCCAGCAGTCGACAGGGGGTTGGCGGGGAGCTGTTTTTT.

This clonotype has a handful of counts. V gene TRBV20-1 combines with J gene TRBJ1-1; D unclear. Germline V gene data show CDR1 as DFQATT and CDR2 as SNEGSKA (reference sequence). The CDR3 is made up of 11 amino acids. The V end was cut by 6 bases, the J end by 3 bases, with 8 bases between. CDR3 DNA: TGCAGTGCCGACTTCTACACTGAAGCTTTCTTT. Protein sequence: CSADFYTEAFF.

DNA of the CDR3: TGCGCCAGCAGCCAAGAGGTGGACTTCCCCTGGGGTGAAAAACTGTTTTTT. It yields the protein CASSQEVDFPWGEKLFF. The rearrangement joins TRBV4-1 to TRBJ1-4, with D uncertain. The CDR3 covers 17 residues. V gave up 0 bases and J gave up 7 bases, with 18 bases separating them. The germline CDR1 and CDR2 sequences are MGHRA and YSYEKL.

The chain has TRBV9 and TRBJ1-4; D is ambiguous. V lost 0 bases, J lost 4 bases, and 7 bases lay in between. Germline-derived CDR1 and CDR2 are SGDLS and YYNGEE. This CDR3 is built from 14 residues. The CDR3 DNA reads TGTGCCAGCAGCGTAGGACGGAATAATGAAAAACTGTTTTTT. This sequence encodes CASSVGRNNEKLFF.

This clonotype was seen only a few times. The CDR3, as DNA: TGTGCCAGCTCACCACAAGGACAGAAGAACACTGAAGCTTTCTTT. The encoded protein is CASSPQGQKNTEAFF. This chain joins TRBV18 and TRBJ1-1; TRBD1 might be the D (6 bases). Germline V gene lookup returns CDR1 KGHSH and CDR2 LQKENI. CDR3 length: 15 amino acids. The V and J ends lost 1 base and 1 base respectively, with 10 bases between them.

The chain combines TRBV6-1 with TRBJ2-7; 7 bases line up with TRBD1. The CDR3 extends over 13 amino acids. Germline trimming cut 7 bases from V and 1 base from J; bases unmatched to any gene: 4. In germline, CDR1 is MNHNS, CDR2 SASEGT. The CDR3 region is CASKPGQSYEQYF. CDR3 nucleotides: TGTGCCAGCAAGCCGGGACAGTCCTACGAGCAGTACTTC.

The chain combines TRBV7-8 with TRBJ2-2; perhaps TRBD1 as D (5 bases). The germline CDR1 and CDR2 sequences are SGHVS and FQNEAQ. Trimming removed 5 bases from V and 3 bases from J, with 16 bases in between. The CDR3 consists of 16 residues. The DNA for the CDR3 is TGTGCCAGCAGCCCTCCACCGTTGACAGACACCGGGGAGCTGTTTTTT. Translated: CASSPPPLTDTGELFF.

The chain employs TRBV14 and TRBJ2-7; D uncertain. Looked up from germline, CDR1 is SGHDN and CDR2 is FVKESK. V was clipped by 1 base and J by 6 bases, with 13 bases between them. The CDR3 runs to 14 residues. In DNA form, the CDR3 reads TGTGCCAGCAGCCAAGTGTTTGGTTCCGGCGAGCAGTACTTC. Amino acids: CASSQVFGSGEQYF.

Many counts were recorded for this clonotype. V usage is TRBV20-1 and J usage is TRBJ2-7; 8 bases are shared with TRBD2. J was trimmed by 3 bases and V by 0 bases; bases with no gene match: 7. This CDR3 is built from 15 residues. Germline V gene sequence: CDR1 DFQATT, CDR2 SNEGSKA (reference sequence). The CDR3 DNA is TGCAGTGCTAGAGAAAGCGGGAGACGGAACTACGAGCAGTACGTC. It translates to CSARESGRRNYEQYV.

The chain is built from TRBV19 and TRBJ2-5; tentative D call: TRBD1 (6 bases). The germline V and J ends were trimmed by 6 bases and 0 bases, with 14 bases remaining between them. The CDR3 runs 15 residues. Germline loops: CDR1 LNHDA, CDR2 SQIVND (reference sequence). The DNA for the CDR3 is TGTGCCAGTAGAAACCGGGACACCAACCAAGAGACCCAGTACTTC. Amino acid sequence: CASRNRDTNQETQYF.

At least ten counts were recorded for this clonotype. The genes are TRBV28 and TRBJ2-5; 7 bases fit TRBD1. The CDR3 extends over 13 amino acids. Germline loops: CDR1 MDHEN, CDR2 SYDVKM. V lost 11 bases and J lost 3; bases outside the gene matches: 9. The CDR3: CAGSRTGEETQYF. The CDR3 region has the DNA TGTGCCGGGTCTCGTACAGGGGAAGAGACCCAGTACTTC.

This clonotype was counted ten times or more. The rearrangement links TRBV9 to TRBJ2-1, with 14 bases that match TRBD2. The CDR3 is 17 residues long. Looked up from germline, CDR1 is SGDLS and CDR2 is YYNGEE. With V trimmed by 2 bases and J by 9 bases, 10 bases remained unmatched. The chain's CDR3 is CASSVSQRLAGGAEQFF. CDR3 DNA: TGTGCCAGCAGCGTTAGCCAGAGACTAGCGGGAGGGGCTGAGCAGTTCTTC. Looking up the rest from reference TRBV9 and TRBJ2-1 gives the full variable domain: DSGVTQTPKHLITATGQRVTLRCSPRSGDLSVYWYQQSLDQGLQFLIQYYNGEERAKGNILERFSAQQFPDLHSELNLSSLELGDSALYFCASSVSQRLAGGAEQFFGPGTRLTVL.

This chain connects TRBV20-1 to TRBJ2-1; D perhaps matches TRBD2 (5 bases). Trimming removed 7 bases at V and 1 base at J, with 17 bases between. Per germline, CDR1 DFQATT and CDR2 SNEGSKA (reference sequence). The CDR3 is made up of 15 amino acids. CDR3 sequence (DNA): TGCAGTGTCAGAAGGCCAGCGGCTTCCTACAATGAGCAGTTCTTC. Translating it yields CSVRRPAASYNEQFF.

With respect to this clonotype: One junction end disagrees with the germline gene, perhaps due to a read error. The chain couples TRBV6-5 to TRBJ1-2; TRBD1 aligns across 7 bases. The CDR3 extends over 14 amino acids. Germline assignment: CDR1 MNHEY and CDR2 SVGAGI. CDR3 sequence (DNA): TGTGCCAGCAGTTACTCTACCCTAGGGACAGTATTCTATTTC. It encodes CASSYSTLGTVFYF.